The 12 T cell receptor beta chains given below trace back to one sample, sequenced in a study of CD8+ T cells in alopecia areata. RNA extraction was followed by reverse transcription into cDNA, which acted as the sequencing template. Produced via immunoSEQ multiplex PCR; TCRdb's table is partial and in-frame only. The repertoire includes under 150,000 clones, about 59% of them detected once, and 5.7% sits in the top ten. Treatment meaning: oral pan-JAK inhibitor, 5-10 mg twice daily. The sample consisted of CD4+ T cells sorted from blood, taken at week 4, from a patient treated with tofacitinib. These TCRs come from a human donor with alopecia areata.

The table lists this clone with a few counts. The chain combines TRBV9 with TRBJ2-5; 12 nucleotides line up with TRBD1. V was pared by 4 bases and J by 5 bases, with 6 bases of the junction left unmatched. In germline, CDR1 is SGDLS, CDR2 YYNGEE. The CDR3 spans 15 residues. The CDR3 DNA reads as TGTGCCAGCAGCTCCCGGGACAGGGGGCCGGAGACCCAGTACTTC. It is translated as CASSSRDRGPETQYF.

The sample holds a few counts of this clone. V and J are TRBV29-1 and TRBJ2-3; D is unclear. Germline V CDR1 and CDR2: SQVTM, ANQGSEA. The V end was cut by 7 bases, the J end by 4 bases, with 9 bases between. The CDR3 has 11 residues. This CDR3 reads CSGSKADTQYF. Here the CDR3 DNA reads TGCAGCGGCTCAAAGGCAGATACGCAGTATTTT.

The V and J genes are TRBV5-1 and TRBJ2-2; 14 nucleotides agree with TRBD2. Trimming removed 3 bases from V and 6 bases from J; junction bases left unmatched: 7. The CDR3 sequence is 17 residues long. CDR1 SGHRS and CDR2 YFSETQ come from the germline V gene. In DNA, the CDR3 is TGCGCCAGCAGCTCGTACGGGACTAGCGGGGGTGCCGGGGAGCTGTTTTTT. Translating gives CASSSYGTSGGAGELFF.

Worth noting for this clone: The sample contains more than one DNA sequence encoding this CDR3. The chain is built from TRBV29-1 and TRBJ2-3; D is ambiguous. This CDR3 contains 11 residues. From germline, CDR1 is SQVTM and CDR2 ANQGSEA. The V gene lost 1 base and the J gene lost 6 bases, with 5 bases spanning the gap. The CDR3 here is CSVEVVDTQYF. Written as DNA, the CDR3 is TGCAGCGTTGAAGTCGTGGATACGCAGTATTTT.

This CDR3 is CSAGQNTEAFF. The CDR3 DNA reads as TGCAGTGCTGGACAGAACACTGAAGCTTTCTTT. The chain links TRBV20-1 to TRBJ1-1, with D perhaps matching TRBD1 (5 bases). Germline V gene sequence: CDR1 DFQATT, CDR2 SNEGSKA (reference sequence). The CDR3 is 11 residues long. V gave up 5 bases and J gave up 1 base, with 5 bases separating them.

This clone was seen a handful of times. The CDR3 region has the DNA TGTGCCAGCAGTCCCAGACAGAGCACAAACTATGGCTACACCTTC. Translating gives CASSPRQSTNYGYTF. The gene calls are TRBV2 and TRBJ1-2; tentative D call: TRBD1 (5 bases). CDR3 length equals 15 residues. Per germline, CDR1 SNHLY and CDR2 FYNNEI. Deletions cut 5 bases from V and 2 bases from J, with 15 bases between.

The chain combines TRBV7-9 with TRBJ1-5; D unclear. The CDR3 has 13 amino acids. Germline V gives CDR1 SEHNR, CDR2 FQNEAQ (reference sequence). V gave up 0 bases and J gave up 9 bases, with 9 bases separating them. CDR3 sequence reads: CASSLAGRGPQHF. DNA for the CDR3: TGTGCCAGCAGCTTAGCGGGTCGTGGGCCCCAGCATTTT.

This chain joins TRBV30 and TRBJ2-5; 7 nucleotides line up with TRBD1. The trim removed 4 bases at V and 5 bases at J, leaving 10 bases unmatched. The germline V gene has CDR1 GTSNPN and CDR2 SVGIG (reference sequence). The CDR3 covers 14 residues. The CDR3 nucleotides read TGTGCCTGGACGTACACAGGGGTACGGGAGACCCAGTACTTC. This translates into CAWTYTGVRETQYF.

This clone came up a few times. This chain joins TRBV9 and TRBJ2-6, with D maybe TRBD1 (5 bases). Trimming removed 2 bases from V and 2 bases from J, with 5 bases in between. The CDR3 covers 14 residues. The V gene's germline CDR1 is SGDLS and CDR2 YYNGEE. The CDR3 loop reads CASSVDTGANVLTF. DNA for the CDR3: TGTGCCAGCAGCGTGGACACTGGGGCCAACGTCCTGACTTTC.

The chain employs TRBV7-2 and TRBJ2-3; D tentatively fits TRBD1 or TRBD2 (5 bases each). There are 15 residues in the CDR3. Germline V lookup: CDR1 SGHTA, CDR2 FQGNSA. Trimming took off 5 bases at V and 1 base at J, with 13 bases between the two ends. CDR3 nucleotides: TGTGCCAGCAGCCCAATGGGACGGGGCACAGATACGCAGTATTTT. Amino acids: CASSPMGRGTDTQYF. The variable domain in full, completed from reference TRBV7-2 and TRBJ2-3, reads GAGVSQSPSNKVTEKGKDVELRCDPISGHTALYWYRQSLGQGLEFLIYFQGNSAPDKSGLPSDRFSAERTGGSVSTLTIQRTQQEDSAVYLCASSPMGRGTDTQYFGPGTRLTVL.

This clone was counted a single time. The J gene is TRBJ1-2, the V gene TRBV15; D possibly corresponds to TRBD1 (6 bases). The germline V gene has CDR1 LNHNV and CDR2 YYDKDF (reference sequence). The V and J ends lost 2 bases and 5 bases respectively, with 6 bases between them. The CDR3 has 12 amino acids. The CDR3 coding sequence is TGTGCCACCAGCAGACAGGGGTATGGCTACACCTTC. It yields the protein CATSRQGYGYTF.

For the CDR3, the DNA is TGTGCCAGCAGCTTGGCACCTCCCGAGACCCAGTACTTC. Residues: CASSLAPPETQYF. The V call is TRBV5-4, the J call TRBJ2-5, with D unresolved. Per germline, CDR1 SGHNT and CDR2 YYREEE (reference sequence). The length of the CDR3 is 13 residues. Trimming pared 0 bases from V and 5 bases from J, leaving 8 bases between.